These 14 T cell receptor beta chains share one sample of origin, sequenced in a study of Graves' ophthalmopathy and Graves' hyperthyroidism. RNA transcripts provided the template for amplifying TCR beta CDR3 regions. A first-round RT-PCR used HTBI primers, followed by a second-round multiplex PCR. Using its own MiXCR run on the multiplex PCR reads, TCRdb lists one record per CDR3 protein. Seen here are about 380,000 distinct CDR3 sequences, 15% observed once, and the top ten hold approximately 7%. The sequenced sample was peripheral blood. Receptor source: a woman aged 18 to 35 with stable Graves' hyperthyroidism.

The chain carries TRBV11-3 and TRBJ1-1, with a weak D call TRBD1 (5 bases). CDR1 SGHNT and CDR2 YENEEA come from the germline V gene. The V and J ends lost 5 bases and 1 base respectively, with 11 bases between them. CDR3 length equals 14 residues. The CDR3 DNA is TGTGCCAGCAGCCAGGACGGGACGAACACTGAAGCTTTCTTT. Protein sequence: CASSQDGTNTEAFF.

The chain couples TRBV4-2 to TRBJ2-1; 9 bases are shared with TRBD1. The V and J ends lost 6 bases and 5 bases, in that order; junction bases with no gene match: 11. The CDR3 sequence is 16 residues long. Germline V gene sequence: CDR1 LGHNA, CDR2 YNFKEQ. The CDR3 protein is CASSPSLGQGNNEQFF. CDR3 sequence (DNA): TGTGCCAGCAGTCCATCGTTAGGACAGGGGAACAATGAGCAGTTCTTC.

For this clonotype: This may be a read error, as it is one base from a much larger clone. J is TRBJ2-2 and V is TRBV12-3 or TRBV12-4; D is uncertain. The ends were cut back, 2 bases at V and 3 bases at J, with 19 bases in the middle. The CDR3 runs to 18 residues. CDR3 bases: TGTGCCAGCAGTTTATATGGGCGAGGCCTATCGTACACCGGGGAGCTGTTTTTT. This codes for CASSLYGRGLSYTGELFF.

The chain employs TRBV6-2 or TRBV6-3 and TRBJ1-1, with D possibly being TRBD1 (5 bases). CDR1 is MNHEY and CDR2 is SVGEGT in the germline V gene. V was cut by 9 bases and J by 0 bases, with 26 bases left in between. The CDR3 totals 18 residues. As DNA, the CDR3 is TGTGCCAGTTCGGCCCAAAAGGACATCCCGTTCATGAACACTGAAGCTTTCTTT. Amino acid sequence: CASSAQKDIPFMNTEAFF.

This clonotype was seen many times. V usage is TRBV15 and J usage is TRBJ2-7; D is undetermined. There are 14 residues in the CDR3. The V and J ends lost 0 bases and 0 bases respectively, with 6 bases between them. Germline values: CDR1 LNHNV, CDR2 YYDKDF (reference sequence). In DNA, the CDR3 is TGTGCCACCAGCAGAGAAACGCACTCCTACGAGCAGTACTTC. Its translation is CATSRETHSYEQYF. Full variable domain (missing parts from reference TRBV15 and TRBJ2-7): DAMVIQNPRYQVTQFGKPVTLSCSQTLNHNVMYWYQQKSSQAPKLLFHYYDKDFNNEADTPDNFQSRRPNTSFCFLDIRSPGLGDTAMYLCATSRETHSYEQYFGPGTRLTVT.

There are many counts of this clonotype. The V gene is TRBV15, the J gene TRBJ2-2, with D perhaps matching TRBD1 (6 bases). Between the trimmed V and J ends, which lost 1 base and 2 bases, there was a span of 20 bases. This CDR3 region has 19 residues. Germline loops: CDR1 LNHNV, CDR2 YYDKDF (reference sequence). Here the CDR3 reads CATSRAGRGYRINTGELFF. CDR3 bases: TGTGCCACCAGCAGAGCAGGCAGGGGCTATAGGATAAACACCGGGGAGCTGTTTTTT.

This clonotype was seen many times. The chain carries TRBV7-9 and TRBJ2-5, with D maybe TRBD2 (5 bases). V was pared by 1 base and J by 2 bases, with 14 bases between. This CDR3 comprises 16 residues. Per the germline V gene, CDR1 is SEHNR and CDR2 is FQNEAQ (reference sequence). CDR3 in amino acids: CASSLVASRPQETQYF. CDR3 bases: TGTGCCAGCAGCTTAGTAGCGTCGCGACCACAAGAGACCCAGTACTTC. Based on the CDR3 plus reference TRBV7-9 and TRBJ2-5, the full variable domain is DTGVSQNPRHKITKRGQNVTFRCDPISEHNRLYWYRQTLGQGPEFLTYFQNEAQLEKSRLLSDRFSAERPKGSFSTLEIQRTEQGDSAMYLCASSLVASRPQETQYFGPGTRLLVL.

This clonotype was counted at least ten times. The J gene is TRBJ1-5, the V gene TRBV19; D remains unclear. This CDR3 is built from 17 residues. The V end was cut by 4 bases, the J end by 4 bases, with 20 bases between. The germline gives CDR1 LNHDA, CDR2 SQIVND (reference sequence). Here the CDR3 DNA reads TGTGCCAGTAGTACGAGCCGATCTAAAAAGGGTAATCAGCCCCAGCATTTT. It codes for CASSTSRSKKGNQPQHF.

At least ten counts were recorded for this clonotype. The chain employs TRBV7-8 and TRBJ1-2; no clear D gene. V was trimmed by 0 bases and J by 4 bases, leaving 9 bases between them. The CDR3 totals 14 residues. CDR1 and CDR2 from the germline V gene are SGHVS and FQNEAQ. The CDR3 spells CASSLAIAVYGYTF. The CDR3 coding sequence is TGTGCCAGCAGCTTAGCGATTGCGGTCTATGGCTACACCTTC. The full variable domain, rest sourced from reference TRBV7-8 and TRBJ1-2, is GAGVSQSPRYKVAKRGQDVALRCDPISGHVSLFWYQQALGQGPEFLTYFQNEAQLDKSGLPSDRFFAERPEGSVSTLKIQRTQQEDSAVYLCASSLAIAVYGYTFGSGTRLTVV.

V gene TRBV12-5 combines with J gene TRBJ2-5, with D unclear. The V and J ends lost 2 bases and 1 base respectively, with 14 bases between them. The CDR3 totals 16 residues. Looked up from germline, CDR1 is LGHNT and CDR2 is FRNRAP. The CDR3 spells CASGLLNQASQETQYF. For the CDR3, the DNA is TGTGCTAGTGGTTTGCTCAATCAGGCGAGCCAAGAGACCCAGTACTTC. The full variable domain, its missing parts supplied by reference TRBV12-5 and TRBJ2-5, is DARVTQTPRHKVTEMGQEVTMRCQPILGHNTVFWYRQTMMQGLELLAYFRNRAPLDDSGMPKDRFSAEMPDATLATLKIQPSEPRDSAVYFCASGLLNQASQETQYFGPGTRLLVL.

The J gene is TRBJ2-7, the V gene TRBV4-2; 9 bases are shared with TRBD1. Germline values: CDR1 LGHNA, CDR2 YNFKEQ. The junction had 6 bases not matched to a gene; V was cut back by 3 bases and J by 0 bases. The CDR3 extends over 16 amino acids. The CDR3 DNA sequence: TGTGCCAGCAGCCAGGGGGGACAGGGAAACTCCTACGAGCAGTACTTC. Its translation: CASSQGGQGNSYEQYF.

The V gene is TRBV28, the J gene TRBJ2-7, with D perhaps TRBD2 (6 bases). The CDR3 is made up of 14 amino acids. Per the germline V gene, CDR1 is MDHEN and CDR2 is SYDVKM. V was pared by 6 bases and J by 2 bases, with 14 bases between. The CDR3 spells CASSLSGPTYEQYF. In DNA form, the CDR3 reads TGTGCCAGCAGCCTTAGCGGCCCCACCTACGAGCAGTACTTC.

The gene calls are TRBV3-1 and TRBJ2-7; 8 bases fit TRBD1. Trimming removed 2 bases from V and 2 bases from J; junction bases left unmatched: 5. The CDR3 consists of 15 residues. Germline CDR1 and CDR2: LGHDT and YNNKEL (reference sequence). The CDR3 sequence: CASSQIQGGPYEQYF. The CDR3 DNA reads TGTGCCAGCAGCCAAATACAGGGGGGACCCTACGAGCAGTACTTC.

V and J are TRBV19 and TRBJ1-1, with D possibly TRBD1 on 5 matching bases. V was trimmed by 10 bases and J by 0 bases, leaving 15 bases between them. Germline-derived CDR1 and CDR2 are LNHDA and SQIVND (reference sequence). This CDR3 region has 14 residues. The CDR3 here is CATALGPMNTEAFF. CDR3 nucleotides: TGTGCCACCGCCCTGGGGCCGATGAACACTGAAGCTTTCTTT.